The present TCR beta chain was sequenced within a study of blood T cell repertoires in COVID-19. Whole-study context: The origin of the acute and convalescent COVID-19 samples was the United States, Italy and Spain.

Clinical history as reported by participants underpinned cohort assignment. The V and J ends lost 6 bases and 0 bases, in that order; junction bases with no gene match: 5. The CDR3 extends over 15 amino acids. Germline V gives CDR1 MDHEN, CDR2 SYDVKM. Repertoires were generated with immunoSEQ multiplex PCR, while TCRdb's copy carries only in-frame clones and drops some. There are fewer than 400,000 clones in the sample; around 85% occur only once, and 1.5% to 2% lies in the top ten. The chain has TRBV28 and TRBJ1-5, with 7 nucleotides matching TRBD1. Sequenced sample: PBMCs or T cells enriched from blood (not recorded which). This TCR was recovered from a woman in her 30s who had been exposed to COVID-19. The CDR3 spells CASRGQEHSNQPQHF. CDR3 nucleotides: TGTGCCAGCAGAGGACAGGAACATAGCAATCAGCCCCAGCATTTT.